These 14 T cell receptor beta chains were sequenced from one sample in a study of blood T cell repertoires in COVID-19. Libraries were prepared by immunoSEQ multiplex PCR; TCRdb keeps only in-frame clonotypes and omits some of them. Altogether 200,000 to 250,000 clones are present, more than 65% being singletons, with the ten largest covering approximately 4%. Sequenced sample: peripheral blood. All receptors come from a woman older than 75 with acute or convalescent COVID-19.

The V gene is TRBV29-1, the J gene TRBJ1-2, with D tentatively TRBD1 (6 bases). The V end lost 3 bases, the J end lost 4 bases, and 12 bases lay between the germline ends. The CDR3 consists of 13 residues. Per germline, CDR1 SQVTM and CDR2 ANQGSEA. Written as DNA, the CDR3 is TGCAGCGTTGAGAACAGGGAGGGCTATGGCTACACCTTC. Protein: CSVENREGYGYTF.

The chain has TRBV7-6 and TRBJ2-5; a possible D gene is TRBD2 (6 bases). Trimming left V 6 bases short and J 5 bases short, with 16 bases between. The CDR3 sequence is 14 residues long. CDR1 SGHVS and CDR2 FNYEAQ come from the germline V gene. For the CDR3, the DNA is TGTGCCAGCAGTCAGAACCCGGCGGGGGAGACCCAGTACTTC. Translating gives CASSQNPAGETQYF.

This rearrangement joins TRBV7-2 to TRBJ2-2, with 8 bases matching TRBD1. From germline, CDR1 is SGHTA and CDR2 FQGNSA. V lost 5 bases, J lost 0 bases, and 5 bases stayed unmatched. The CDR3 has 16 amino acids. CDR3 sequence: CASSLRQGSNTGELFF. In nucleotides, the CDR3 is TGTGCCAGCAGCCTCCGACAGGGGTCGAACACCGGGGAGCTGTTTTTT. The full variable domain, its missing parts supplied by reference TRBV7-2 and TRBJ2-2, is GAGVSQSPSNKVTEKGKDVELRCDPISGHTALYWYRQSLGQGLEFLIYFQGNSAPDKSGLPSDRFSAERTGGSVSTLTIQRTQQEDSAVYLCASSLRQGSNTGELFFGEGSRLTVL.

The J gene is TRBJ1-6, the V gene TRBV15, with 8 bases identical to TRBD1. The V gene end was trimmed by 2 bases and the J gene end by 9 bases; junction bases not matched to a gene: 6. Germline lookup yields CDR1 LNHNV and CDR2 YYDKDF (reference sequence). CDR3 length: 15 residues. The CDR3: CATSRLTGAGSPLHF. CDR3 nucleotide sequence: TGTGCCACCAGCAGATTGACAGGGGCCGGTTCACCCCTCCACTTT.

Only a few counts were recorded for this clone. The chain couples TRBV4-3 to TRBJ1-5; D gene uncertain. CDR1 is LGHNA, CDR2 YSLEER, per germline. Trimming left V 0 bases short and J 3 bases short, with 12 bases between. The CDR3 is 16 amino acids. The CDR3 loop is CASSQDRAGSNQPQHF. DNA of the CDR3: TGCGCCAGCAGCCAAGATAGAGCGGGCTCCAATCAGCCCCAGCATTTT.

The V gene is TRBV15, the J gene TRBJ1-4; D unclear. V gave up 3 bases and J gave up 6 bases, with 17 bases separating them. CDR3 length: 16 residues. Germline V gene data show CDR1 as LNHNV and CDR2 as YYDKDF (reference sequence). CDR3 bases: TGTGCCACCAGCAGTCCCTTGAGGCCTCCGGATGAAAAACTGTTTTTT. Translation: CATSSPLRPPDEKLFF.

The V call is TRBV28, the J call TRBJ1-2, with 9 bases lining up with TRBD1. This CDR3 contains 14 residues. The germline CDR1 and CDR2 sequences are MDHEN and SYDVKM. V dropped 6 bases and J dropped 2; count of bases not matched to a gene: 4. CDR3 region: CASRPTGGNYGYTF. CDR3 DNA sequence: TGTGCCAGCAGACCCACAGGGGGCAACTATGGCTACACCTTC.

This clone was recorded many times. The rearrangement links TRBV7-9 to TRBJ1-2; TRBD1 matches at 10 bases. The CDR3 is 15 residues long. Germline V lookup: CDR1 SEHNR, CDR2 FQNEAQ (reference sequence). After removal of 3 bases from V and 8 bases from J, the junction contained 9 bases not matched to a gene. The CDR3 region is CASSFPPGQGSGYTF. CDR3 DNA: TGTGCCAGCAGCTTCCCACCGGGACAGGGGTCAGGCTACACCTTC.

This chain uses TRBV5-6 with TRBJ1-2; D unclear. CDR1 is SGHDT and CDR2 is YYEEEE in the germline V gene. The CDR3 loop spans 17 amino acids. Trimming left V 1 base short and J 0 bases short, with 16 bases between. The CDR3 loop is CASSLLMVNPANYGYTF. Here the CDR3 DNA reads TGTGCCAGCAGCTTGTTGATGGTAAACCCAGCTAACTATGGCTACACCTTC.

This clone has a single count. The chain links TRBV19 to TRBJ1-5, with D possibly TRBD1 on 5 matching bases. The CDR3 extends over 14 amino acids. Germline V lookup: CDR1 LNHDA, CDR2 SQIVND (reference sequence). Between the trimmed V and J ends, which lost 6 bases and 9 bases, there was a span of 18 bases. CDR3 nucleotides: TGTGCCAGTAGAACCACAGGACCGGGGGGGCCCCAGCATTTT. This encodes CASRTTGPGGPQHF.

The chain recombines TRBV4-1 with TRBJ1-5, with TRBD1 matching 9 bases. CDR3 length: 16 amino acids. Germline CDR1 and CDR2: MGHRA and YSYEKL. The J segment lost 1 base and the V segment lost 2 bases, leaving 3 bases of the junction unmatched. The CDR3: CASSQTGGGSNQPQHF. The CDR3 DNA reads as TGCGCCAGCAGCCAAACAGGGGGCGGGAGCAATCAGCCCCAGCATTTT.

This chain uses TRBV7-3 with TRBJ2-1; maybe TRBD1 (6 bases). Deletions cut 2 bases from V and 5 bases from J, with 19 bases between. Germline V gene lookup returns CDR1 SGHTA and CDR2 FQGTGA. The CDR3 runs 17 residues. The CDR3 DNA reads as TGTGCCAGCAGCTTATTGAGTGGGTGGGGGCGGAACAATGAGCAGTTCTTC. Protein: CASSLLSGWGRNNEQFF.

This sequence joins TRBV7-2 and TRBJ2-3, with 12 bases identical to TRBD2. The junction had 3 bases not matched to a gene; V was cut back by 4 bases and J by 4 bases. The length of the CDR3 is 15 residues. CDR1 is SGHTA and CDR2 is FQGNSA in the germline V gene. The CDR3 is CASSSLAGGPDTQYF. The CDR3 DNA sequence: TGTGCCAGCAGCTCACTAGCGGGGGGTCCAGATACGCAGTATTTT.

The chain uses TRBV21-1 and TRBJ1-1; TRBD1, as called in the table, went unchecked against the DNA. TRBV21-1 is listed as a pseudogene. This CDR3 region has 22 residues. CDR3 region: CASSKDPIFICRNRGPGTEAFF. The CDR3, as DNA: TGTGCCAGCAGCAAAGACCCTATCTTTATTTGTCGCAACAGGGGGCCAGGCACTGAAGCTTTCTTT.